A selection of T cell receptor beta chains follows, all from one sample in a study of cytomegalovirus exposure and HLA in healthy donors. This table comes from immunoSEQ multiplex PCR, and its TCRdb copy is limited to in-frame clones, with some not included. The sample lists more than 70,000 clones, 96% occurring once. The sample consisted of PBMCs. These receptors all come from a man aged 18 to 35 in good health and CMV-seropositive. Both conserved end residues are part of each CDR3. The order of the fields is J gene, V gene, D gene, CDR3 protein. D genes are given only for firm matches.

TRBJ2-1,TRBV6-5,NA,CASGRGSSYNEQFF
TRBJ2-3,TRBV19,NA,CASSTPGLGTDTQYF
TRBJ2-3,TRBV19,TRBD1,CASSTPGQITDTQYF
TRBJ2-3,TRBV6-1,TRBD2,CASSASTSGRTDTQYF
TRBJ2-7,TRBV30,NA,CAWRTAYEQYF
TRBJ2-7,TRBV18,TRBD1,CASSEARDSSYEQYF
TRBJ1-1,TRBV7-3,NA,CASSLQGNSNTEAFF
TRBJ2-7,TRBV9,TRBD1,CASSVATGTGDEQYF
TRBJ2-2,TRBV2,TRBD2,CASTRGLAGALGAGELFF
TRBJ2-4,TRBV10-1,NA,CASSDEAGAKNIQYF
TRBJ2-1,TRBV9,NA,CASSAQFYEQFF
TRBJ1-2,TRBV16,NA,CASSQSGQDGYTF
TRBJ2-1,TRBV5-1,TRBD2,CASNGLAGDKQFF
TRBJ1-1,TRBV6-1,NA,CASTRGLAGDTEAFF
TRBJ2-2,TRBV28,NA,CASRQAHLNTGELFF
TRBJ1-1,TRBV19,TRBD1,CASTATDRGLTEAFF
TRBJ2-1,TRBV11-2,TRBD2,CASSFNSGALYNEQFF
TRBJ2-1,TRBV30,TRBD2,CAWNPGLAGEGEQFF
TRBJ2-1,TRBV28,NA,CASSPTGPGREQFF
TRBJ2-7,TRBV5-1,NA,CASSHWGVYEQYF
TRBJ2-6,TRBV7-9,TRBD1,CASPPGQGTGANVLTF
TRBJ1-3,TRBV18,NA,CASSPAGWNTIYF
TRBJ1-1,TRBV5-1,NA,CASRESTGLTEAFF
TRBJ1-5,TRBV6-5,NA,CASRAGWGNQPQHF
TRBJ1-3,TRBV5-1,NA,CASSFGGAGNTIYF
TRBJ2-3,TRBV19,TRBD2,CASSIGGGADTDTQYF
TRBJ2-3,TRBV6-1,NA,CASSERSVTDTQYF
TRBJ1-4,TRBV11-2,TRBD1,CASSSLTGGSEKLFF
TRBJ2-1,TRBV7-6,TRBD2,CASSLSGTYNEQFF
TRBJ1-5,TRBV27,NA,CASSGQYSNQPQHF
TRBJ2-5,TRBV14,NA,CASSQDAGSQETQYF
TRBJ2-7,TRBV27,NA,CASSRTGNSYEQYF
TRBJ1-1,TRBV7-6,NA,CASSLEGDTEAFF
TRBJ2-7,TRBV9,NA,CASSPAGLYEQYF
TRBJ1-2,TRBV10-2,NA,CASSEQGAYGYTF
TRBJ1-1,TRBV7-2,TRBD1,CASSSRGGTGNTEAFF
TRBJ2-2,TRBV10-3,TRBD2,CAISESPAGGSTGELFF
TRBJ2-3,TRBV11-2,TRBD2,CASSGLGSGNTDTQYF
TRBJ1-1,TRBV9,NA,CASSVSGVWAEAFF
TRBJ2-3,TRBV2,NA,CASSYRPVTAGDTQYF
TRBJ1-1,TRBV2,NA,CASSREGGANTEAFF
TRBJ2-7,TRBV2,NA,CASSFYQVYEQYF
TRBJ1-4,TRBV27,NA,CASSKQFNEKLFF
TRBJ2-7,TRBV5-1,TRBD2,CASSLTSGAPYEQYF
TRBJ2-2,TRBV5-1,NA,CASSLILGGTGELFF
TRBJ1-1,TRBV10-3,TRBD1,CAISGGTEAFF
TRBJ1-2,TRBV19,TRBD1,CASSNLRDRGPGNYGYTF
TRBJ2-5,TRBV11-2,TRBD2,CASSLGGLAGVETQYF
TRBJ1-5,TRBV19,NA,CASSIALYNQPQHF
TRBJ1-3,TRBV27,NA,CASSPQGNGNTIYF
TRBJ2-1,TRBV19,NA,CASSIGIGSSYNEQFF
TRBJ1-4,TRBV6-1,NA,CASSGTGGIWEKLFF
TRBJ1-1,TRBV30,NA,CAWIPPRGKRTEAFF